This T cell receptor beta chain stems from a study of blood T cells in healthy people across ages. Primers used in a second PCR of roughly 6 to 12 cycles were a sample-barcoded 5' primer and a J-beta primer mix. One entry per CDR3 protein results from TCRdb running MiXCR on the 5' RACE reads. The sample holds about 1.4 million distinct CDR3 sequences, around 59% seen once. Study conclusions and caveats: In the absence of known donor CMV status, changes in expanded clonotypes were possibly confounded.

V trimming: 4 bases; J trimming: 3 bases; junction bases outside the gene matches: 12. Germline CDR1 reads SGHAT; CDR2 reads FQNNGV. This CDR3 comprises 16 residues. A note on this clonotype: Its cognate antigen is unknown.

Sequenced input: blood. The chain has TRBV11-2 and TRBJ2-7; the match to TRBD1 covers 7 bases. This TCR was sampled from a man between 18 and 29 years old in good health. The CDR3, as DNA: TGTGCCAGCAGCTACAACCTTCGACAGGGCGGCTACGAGCAGTACTTC. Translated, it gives CASSYNLRQGGYEQYF.